This is a list of T cell receptor beta chains from one sample in a study of T cell repertoires in cytomegalovirus infection. Each CDR3 protein gets one entry after TCRdb re-called the reads with MiXCR. This sample has approximately 130,000 distinct CDR3 sequences, with approximately 9.2% found just once. Input material: PBMCs. The origin of the receptors is a human donor in good health (CMV status not recorded). Some clones in this sample may be carry-over from other donors' samples. CDR3s include the opening cysteine and the closing phenylalanine or tryptophan. D genes are given only for firm matches. Rows give clone size only sometimes, using once, few, many, or a class for an expanded clone.

j_call	d_call	v_call	clone_size	cdr3_nt	cdr3_aa
TRBJ1-2	.	TRBV6-6	.	TGTGCCAGCAGCCTACCTAACTATGGCTACACCTTC	CASSLPNYGYTF
TRBJ1-1	TRBD1	TRBV20-1	.	TGCAGTGCCGGAATACCAGGGACAGCAAACACTGAAGCTTTCTTT	CSAGIPGTANTEAFF
TRBJ2-1	TRBD1	TRBV7-6	many	TGTGCCAGCAGCTTAGCCCCCCCCTGGCAGGGGGATGAGCAGTTCTTC	CASSLAPPWQGDEQFF
TRBJ2-4	.	TRBV7-2	many	TGTGCCAGCAGCTCTAGCGTTACCAAAAACATTCAGTACTTC	CASSSSVTKNIQYF
TRBJ2-1	TRBD2	TRBV7-2	many	TGTGCCAGCAGGCCCGGGACTAGCTATTATGAGCAGTTCTTC	CASRPGTSYYEQFF
TRBJ2-2	.	TRBV28	few	TGTGCCAGCAGCCCTACCGGACACGCGAACACCGGGGAGCTGTTTTTT	CASSPTGHANTGELFF
TRBJ1-2	TRBD1	TRBV7-9	many	TGTGCCAGCAGCTTCCCCCCGAGGGGGACAGGGGAAAAGAACTATGGCTACACCTTC	CASSFPPRGTGEKNYGYTF
TRBJ2-3	.	TRBV4-2	.	TGTGCCAGCAGCCAAGGCTGGGGGGCCTCGGACCCAGATACGCAGTATTTT	CASSQGWGASDPDTQYF
TRBJ2-7	TRBD1	TRBV20-1	many	TGCAGTGCTTCCGGGACAGGGCTCAGCGAGCAGTACTTC	CSASGTGLSEQYF
TRBJ1-1	.	TRBV20-1	few	TGCAGTGCTAGACGTGGCACAGGGTGGTTGAACACTGAAGCTTTCTTT	CSARRGTGWLNTEAFF
TRBJ2-3	TRBD2	TRBV7-2	many	TGTGCCAGCAGCTTATCTAGCGGGGGCATCACAGATACGCAGTATTTT	CASSLSSGGITDTQYF
TRBJ1-3	.	TRBV3-1	.	TGTGCCAGCAGCCAGGCCACCTCTGGAAACACCATATATTTT	CASSQATSGNTIYF
TRBJ1-2	TRBD1	TRBV3-1	few	TGTGCCAGCAGCCAAAGGGACAGGGCTAACTATGGCTACACCTTC	CASSQRDRANYGYTF
TRBJ2-1	TRBD2	TRBV19	.	TGTGCCAGTAGTACCGGGACTAGTACGGATGAGCAGTTCTTC	CASSTGTSTDEQFF
TRBJ1-2	.	TRBV10-3	.	TGTGCCATCAGTGAATTTTTAGGCGGGACGGGCTACACCTTC	CAISEFLGGTGYTF
TRBJ1-2	TRBD1	TRBV20-1	.	TGCAGTGCTAGGGGGGACAGGGGCGGCTACACCTTC	CSARGDRGGYTF
TRBJ2-2	TRBD1	TRBV27	many	TGTGCCAGCAGCGTCTCCGGGACAGTAATATTCCCCGGGGAGCTGTTTTTT	CASSVSGTVIFPGELFF
TRBJ2-3	TRBD2	TRBV7-2	many	TGTGCCAGCAGCTTCCCGGGACTAGGGGTAGGCACAGATACGCAGTATTTT	CASSFPGLGVGTDTQYF
TRBJ1-1	.	TRBV11-2	many	TGTGCCAGCAGCAAACCTCCGATGAACACTGAAGCTTTCTTT	CASSKPPMNTEAFF
TRBJ1-3	.	TRBV18	few	TGTGCCAGCTCACCCCTAATGAGGACAGACCAACTCTCTGGAAACACCATATATTTT	CASSPLMRTDQLSGNTIYF